These 17 T cell receptor beta chains share one sample of origin, sequenced in a study of Graves' ophthalmopathy and Graves' hyperthyroidism. RNA transcripts served as template for amplifying TCR beta CDR3 sequences. Second-round multiplex PCR came after first-round RT-PCR with HTBI primers. TCRdb re-called the multiplex PCR reads with MiXCR, one entry per CDR3 protein. The profile covers about 400,000 distinct CDR3 sequences, with 20% to 25% appearing a single time and around 3.2% taken by the ten largest. The sample taken for sequencing was peripheral blood. These receptors all come from a woman aged 18 to 35 with stable Graves' hyperthyroidism.

This clonotype was found many times. This chain connects TRBV10-3 to TRBJ2-7, with 9 bases identical to TRBD2. Germline V gene lookup returns CDR1 ENHRY and CDR2 SYGVKD. After removal of 0 bases from V and 5 bases from J, the junction contained 5 bases not matched to a gene. CDR3 length: 15 residues. Here the CDR3 reads CAISESGVAGDEQYF. The CDR3 nucleotides are TGTGCCATCAGTGAGTCCGGAGTAGCGGGAGACGAGCAGTACTTC.

In its sample, this clonotype was seen many times. The chain has TRBV7-3 and TRBJ2-7; D may correspond to TRBD1 or TRBD2 (7 bases each). The CDR3 consists of 15 residues. CDR1 SGHTA and CDR2 FQGTGA come from the germline V gene. Trimming shortened V by 5 bases and J by 6 bases, and 20 bases separated the two germline ends. This CDR3 is CASSIGTVRGSEQYF. The CDR3 DNA is TGTGCCAGCAGCATCGGGACAGTCCGCGGGAGCGAGCAGTACTTC.

This chain uses TRBV5-1 with TRBJ1-2; 9 nucleotides match TRBD1. CDR3 length equals 17 residues. Looked up from germline, CDR1 is SGHRS and CDR2 is YFSETQ. The junction had 10 bases not matched to a gene; V was cut back by 0 bases and J by 4 bases. This CDR3 is CASSLDGGQGSGYGYTF. The CDR3 bases are TGCGCCAGCAGCTTGGATGGGGGACAGGGAAGTGGCTATGGCTACACCTTC.

The chain combines TRBV6-1 with TRBJ1-1, with 10 positions matching TRBD1. The V segment lost 6 bases and the J segment 5 bases; nucleotides outside the gene matches: 9. The CDR3 consists of 15 residues. Germline-derived CDR1 and CDR2 are MNHNS and SASEGT. This CDR3 reads CASRAVDRGQTEAFF. The CDR3 bases are TGTGCCAGCAGGGCCGTCGACAGGGGGCAAACTGAAGCTTTCTTT.

This clonotype was detected a few times. An end of the junction does not agree with germline; a read error may underlie this. The genes are TRBV19 and TRBJ2-4; the match to TRBD2 covers 7 bases. Germline V gives CDR1 LNHDA, CDR2 SQIVND (reference sequence). The CDR3 loop spans 15 amino acids. DNA for the CDR3: TGTGCCAGTAGGCTAGCGGTTTTTGGCAAAAACATTAAGTACTTC. Translating it yields CASRLAVFGKNIKYF.

This clonotype appeared a few times. The junction shows a germline mismatch at one end, possibly a read error. This CDR3 is CASSVGQCPSYDQYF. CDR3 nucleotide sequence: TGTGCCAGCAGCGTAGGGCAGTGCCCCTCCTACGATCAGTACTTC. The chain is built from TRBV7-8 and TRBJ2-7; D gene unclear. Germline-derived CDR1 and CDR2 are SGHVS and FQNEAQ. This CDR3 is built from 15 residues.

This clonotype was counted many times. The chain joins TRBV20-1 to TRBJ1-5; D is possibly TRBD1 (6 bases). The CDR3 extends over 15 amino acids. V shed 2 bases and J shed 3 bases, with 14 bases lying between them. Per the germline V gene, CDR1 is DFQATT and CDR2 is SNEGSKA (reference sequence). CDR3 loop: CSARPTNRANQPQHF. In nucleotides, the CDR3 is TGCAGTGCTAGACCGACTAACAGGGCCAATCAGCCCCAGCATTTT.

Remarks on this clonotype: A much larger clone differs by one base, so this may be a read error. The V and J genes are TRBV6-2 or TRBV6-3 and TRBJ2-5, with D possibly TRBD1 on 6 matching bases. The germline CDR1 and CDR2 sequences are MNHEY and SVGEGT. The CDR3 length is 20 residues. CDR3 nucleotides: TGTGCCAGCAGTTATCTATCCCGGGACACCCTGTCGAGGGCCCAAGAGACCAAGTACTTC. Translation: CASSYLSRDTLSRAQETKYF.

This clonotype appeared many times. One junction end disagrees with the germline gene, perhaps due to a read error. The chain recombines TRBV11-2 with TRBJ2-4, with 8 positions matching TRBD1. The CDR3 has 18 amino acids. Germline CDR1 reads SGHAT; CDR2 reads FQNNGV. The CDR3 protein is CASSLVRGQGLPRNIKYF. The CDR3 DNA reads as TGTGCCAGCAGCCTTGTCCGAGGACAGGGCTTGCCTAGAAACATTAAGTACTTC.

This clonotype was seen at least ten times. This chain joins TRBV7-3 and TRBJ1-5; 8 nucleotides agree with TRBD1. CDR1 is SGHTA and CDR2 is FQGTGA in the germline V gene. The CDR3 loop spans 15 amino acids. Losses at the gene ends were 5 bases for V and 5 bases for J; bases not matched to a gene: 8. The CDR3: CASSPTGGRDQPQHF. The DNA of the CDR3 is TGTGCCAGCAGCCCTACAGGGGGGCGGGATCAGCCCCAGCATTTT.

The chain couples TRBV6-2 or TRBV6-3 to TRBJ1-2; weak D call: TRBD1 (6 bases). This CDR3 region has 14 residues. Trimming removed 6 bases at V and 4 bases at J, with 15 bases between. CDR1 and CDR2 (germline): MNHEY, SVGEGT. CDR3 nucleotides: TGTGCCAGCAGCCCGACTTTGGACAGCTATGGCTACACCTTC. This sequence encodes CASSPTLDSYGYTF.

At least ten counts were recorded for this clonotype. This CDR3 is CSARDHLGIGNTIYF. CDR3 sequence (DNA): TGCAGTGCTAGAGATCATTTGGGGATTGGGAACACCATATATTTT. The chain is built from TRBV20-1 and TRBJ1-3; D unresolved. This CDR3 has 15 residues. Germline values: CDR1 DFQATT, CDR2 SNEGSKA (reference sequence). With 0 bases removed from V and 7 bases from J, the gap between germline ends came to 16 bases.

This clonotype was detected many times. The chain uses TRBV10-3 and TRBJ2-7; D tentatively reads TRBD1 or TRBD2 (5 bases each). CDR1 and CDR2 from the germline V gene are ENHRY and SYGVKD. The V end was cut by 10 bases, the J end by 0 bases, with 13 bases between. The CDR3 is made up of 13 amino acids. The CDR3 region has the DNA TGTGCCACCAGCGGACACAGCTCCTACGAGCAGTACTTC. This translates into CATSGHSSYEQYF.

In this sample, this clonotype turned up many times. The genes are TRBV3-1 and TRBJ2-7, with a tentative D call TRBD1 (6 bases). Germline CDR1 reads LGHDT; CDR2 reads YNNKEL (reference sequence). Trimming shortened V by 9 bases and J by 0 bases, and 15 bases separated the two germline ends. The length of the CDR3 is 14 residues. The CDR3 nucleotides read TGTGCCAGTGCCGTCCGGGACACCTCCTACGAGCAGTACTTC. Its protein is CASAVRDTSYEQYF.

This clonotype showed up just a few times. V is TRBV7-3 and J is TRBJ2-2, with 10 bases matching TRBD1. V was pared by 4 bases and J by 7 bases, with 3 bases of the junction left unmatched. Germline values: CDR1 SGHTA, CDR2 FQGTGA. The CDR3 runs 14 residues. The CDR3 DNA sequence: TGTGCCAGCAGCTGGCGGACAGGGGGCGGGGAGCTGTTTTTT. Translation: CASSWRTGGGELFF.

This clonotype was counted between two and nine times. The genes are TRBV6-1 and TRBJ1-1, with D possibly being TRBD1 (6 bases). CDR1 is MNHNS and CDR2 is SASEGT in the germline V gene. Trimming pared 6 bases from V and 4 bases from J, leaving 9 bases between. The CDR3 contains 12 residues. CDR3 DNA sequence: TGTGCCAGCAGAACAGGGCCCACTGAAGCTTTCTTT. Translating gives CASRTGPTEAFF.

This clonotype was seen many times. The V and J genes are TRBV27 and TRBJ2-5, with a possible D match to TRBD2 (5 bases). This CDR3 is built from 13 residues. V lost 6 bases and J lost 5, with 13 bases in between. Germline CDR1 reads MNHEY; CDR2 reads SMNVEV (reference sequence). CDR3 residues: CASRKGVEETQYF. The DNA of the CDR3 is TGTGCCAGCAGGAAGGGAGTAGAGGAGACCCAGTACTTC.